The entry that follows covers one T cell receptor beta chain sequence. The data derive from a study of blood T cell repertoires in COVID-19. Looking at the study overall: Samples taken during acute and convalescent COVID-19 were collected in the United States, Italy and Spain. From T cells, B-cell-depleted T cells, or PBMCs came the material, which was cDNA or gDNA.

This CDR3 has 13 amino acids. The V end lost 3 bases, the J end lost 8 bases, and 10 bases lay between the germline ends. Original analysis: Amplification of reference gene primers provided the estimated nucleated cell counts. The method was immunoSEQ multiplex PCR; TCRdb's version includes in-frame clones alone and lacks a portion of them. For V, J and clone size, that table is used; D and trimming come from the DNA. The top ten hold around 2.9% of the sample, which has tens of thousands of clones, 90% seen once. This clonotype was obtained from a man in his fifties with active COVID-19. This chain links TRBV12-3 or TRBV12-4 with TRBJ1-4, with TRBD1 as a possible D gene (6 bases). The sample comprised peripheral blood. CDR3 residues: CASSFDRREKLFF. In DNA form, the CDR3 reads TGTGCCAGCAGTTTTGACAGGCGGGAAAAACTGTTTTTT.